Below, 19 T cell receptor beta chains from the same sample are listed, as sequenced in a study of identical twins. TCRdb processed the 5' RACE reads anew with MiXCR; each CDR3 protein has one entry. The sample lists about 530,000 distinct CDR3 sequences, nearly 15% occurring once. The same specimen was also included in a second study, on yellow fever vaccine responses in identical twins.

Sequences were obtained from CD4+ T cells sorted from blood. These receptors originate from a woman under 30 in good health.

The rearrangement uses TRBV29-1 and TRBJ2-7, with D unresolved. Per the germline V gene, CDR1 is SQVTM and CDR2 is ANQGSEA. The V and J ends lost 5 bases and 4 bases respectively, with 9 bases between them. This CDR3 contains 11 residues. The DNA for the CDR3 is TGCAGCGTTCGGACCCTTTACGAGCAGTACGTC. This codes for CSVRTLYEQYV.

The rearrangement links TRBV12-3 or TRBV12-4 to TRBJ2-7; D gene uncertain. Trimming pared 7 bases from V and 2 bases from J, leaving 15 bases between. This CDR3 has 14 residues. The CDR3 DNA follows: TGTGCCAGCACCCAAACCCCACAAACCTACGAGCAGTACTTC. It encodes CASTQTPQTYEQYF.

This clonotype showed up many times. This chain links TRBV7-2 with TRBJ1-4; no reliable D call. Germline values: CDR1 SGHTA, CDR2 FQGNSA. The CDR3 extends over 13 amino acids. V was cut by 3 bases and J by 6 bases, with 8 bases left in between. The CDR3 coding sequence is TGTGCCAGCAGCTTGAGGGTTTATGAAAAACTGTTTTTT. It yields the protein CASSLRVYEKLFF.

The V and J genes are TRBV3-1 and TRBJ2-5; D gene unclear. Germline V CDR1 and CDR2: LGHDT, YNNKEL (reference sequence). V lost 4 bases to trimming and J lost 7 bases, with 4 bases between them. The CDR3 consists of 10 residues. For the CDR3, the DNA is TGTGCCAGCAGCCCCTCGACCCAGTACTTC. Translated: CASSPSTQYF.

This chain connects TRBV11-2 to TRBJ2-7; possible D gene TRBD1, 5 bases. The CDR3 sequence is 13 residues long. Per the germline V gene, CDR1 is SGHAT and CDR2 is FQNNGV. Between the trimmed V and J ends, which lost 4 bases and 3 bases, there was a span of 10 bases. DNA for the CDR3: TGTGCCAGCAGCTATACAGGTGTCTACGAGCAGTACTTC. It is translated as CASSYTGVYEQYF.

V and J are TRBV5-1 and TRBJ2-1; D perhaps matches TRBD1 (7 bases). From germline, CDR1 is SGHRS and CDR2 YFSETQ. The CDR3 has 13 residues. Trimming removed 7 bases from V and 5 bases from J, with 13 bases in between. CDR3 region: CASQQGGDNEQFF. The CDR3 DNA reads TGCGCCAGCCAGCAGGGGGGCGACAATGAGCAGTTCTTC.

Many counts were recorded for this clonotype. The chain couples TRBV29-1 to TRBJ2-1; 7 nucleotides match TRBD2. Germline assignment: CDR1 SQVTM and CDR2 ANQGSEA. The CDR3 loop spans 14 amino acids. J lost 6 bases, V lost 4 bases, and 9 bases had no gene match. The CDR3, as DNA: TGCAGCGTTGGGGGCGGGAGTAGGACCAATGAGCAGTTCTTC. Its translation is CSVGGGSRTNEQFF.

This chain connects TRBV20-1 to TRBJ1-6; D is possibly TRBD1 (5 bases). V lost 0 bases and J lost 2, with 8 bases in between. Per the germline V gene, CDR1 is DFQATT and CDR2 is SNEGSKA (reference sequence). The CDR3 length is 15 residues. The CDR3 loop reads CSAREKGTYNSPLHF. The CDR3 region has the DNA TGCAGTGCTAGAGAGAAGGGGACCTATAATTCACCCCTCCACTTT.

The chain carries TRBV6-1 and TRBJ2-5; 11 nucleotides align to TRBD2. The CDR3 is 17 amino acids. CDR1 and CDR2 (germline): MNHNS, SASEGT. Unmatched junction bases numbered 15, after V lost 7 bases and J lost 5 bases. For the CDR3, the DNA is TGTGCCAGCACCCAACGACTCTCGACTAGCGGGGTTGAGACCCAGTACTTC. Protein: CASTQRLSTSGVETQYF.

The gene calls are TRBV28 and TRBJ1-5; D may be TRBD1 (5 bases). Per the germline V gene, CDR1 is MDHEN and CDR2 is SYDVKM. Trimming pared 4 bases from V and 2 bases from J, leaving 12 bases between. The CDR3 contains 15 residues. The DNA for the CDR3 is TGTGCCAGCAGTTCAGGGCGGGGGGGCAATCAGCCCCAGCATTTT. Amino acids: CASSSGRGGNQPQHF.

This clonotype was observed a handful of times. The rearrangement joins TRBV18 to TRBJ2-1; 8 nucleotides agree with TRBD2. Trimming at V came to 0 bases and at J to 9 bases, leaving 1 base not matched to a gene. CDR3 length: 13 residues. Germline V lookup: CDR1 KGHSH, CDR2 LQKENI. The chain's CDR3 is CASSPPGLAEQFF. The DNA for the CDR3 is TGTGCCAGCTCACCACCCGGACTAGCTGAGCAGTTCTTC.

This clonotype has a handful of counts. The chain's CDR3 is CASSQARGHEKLFF. CDR3 DNA sequence: TGTGCCAGCAGCCAGGCCAGGGGTCATGAAAAACTGTTTTTT. This chain joins TRBV9 and TRBJ1-4; a possible D gene is TRBD1 (6 bases). Germline V gives CDR1 SGDLS, CDR2 YYNGEE. The CDR3 is 14 amino acids. V lost 4 bases and J 6 bases, leaving 13 bases between the germline ends. The whole variable domain, remainder taken from reference TRBV9 and TRBJ1-4, is DSGVTQTPKHLITATGQRVTLRCSPRSGDLSVYWYQQSLDQGLQFLIQYYNGEERAKGNILERFSAQQFPDLHSELNLSSLELGDSALYFCASSQARGHEKLFFGSGTQLSVL.

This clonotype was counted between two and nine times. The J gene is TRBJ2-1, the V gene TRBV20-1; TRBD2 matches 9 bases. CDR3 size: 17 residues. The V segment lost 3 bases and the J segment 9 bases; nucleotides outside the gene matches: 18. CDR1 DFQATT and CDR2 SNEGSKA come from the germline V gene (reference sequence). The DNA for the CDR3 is TGCAGTGCTAGGCCCTCCGGGGTTAGCGGGGGATGGAGTGAGCAGTTCTTC. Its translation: CSARPSGVSGGWSEQFF.

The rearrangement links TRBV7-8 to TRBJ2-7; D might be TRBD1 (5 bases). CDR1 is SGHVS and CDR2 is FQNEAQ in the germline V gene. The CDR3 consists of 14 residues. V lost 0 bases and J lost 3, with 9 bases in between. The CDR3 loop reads CASSLAPGIYEQYV. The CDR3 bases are TGTGCCAGCAGCTTAGCTCCAGGGATCTACGAGCAGTACGTC.

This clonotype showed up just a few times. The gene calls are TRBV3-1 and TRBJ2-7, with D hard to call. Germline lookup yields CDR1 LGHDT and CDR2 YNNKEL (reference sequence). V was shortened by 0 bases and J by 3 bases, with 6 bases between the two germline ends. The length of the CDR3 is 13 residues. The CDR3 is CASSQDSRYEQYF. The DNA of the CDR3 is TGTGCCAGCAGCCAAGATAGTCGCTACGAGCAGTACTTC.

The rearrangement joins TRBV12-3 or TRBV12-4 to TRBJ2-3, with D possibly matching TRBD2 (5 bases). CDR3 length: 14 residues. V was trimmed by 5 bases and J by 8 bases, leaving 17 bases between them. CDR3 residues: CASSPTNQDTTQYF. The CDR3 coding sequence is TGTGCCAGCAGTCCGACTAACCAAGATACTACGCAGTATTTT.

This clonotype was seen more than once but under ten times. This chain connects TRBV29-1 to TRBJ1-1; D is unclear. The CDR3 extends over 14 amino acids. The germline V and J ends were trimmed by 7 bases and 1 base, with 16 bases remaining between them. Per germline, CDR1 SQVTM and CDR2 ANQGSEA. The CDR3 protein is CSAAVGRANTEAFF. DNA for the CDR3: TGCAGCGCTGCCGTCGGCAGAGCGAACACTGAAGCTTTCTTT.

CDR3 coding DNA: TGTGCCAGCAGCCTCCGACTAGCGGGAGGGCCTTTTGGTGAGCAGTTCTTC. Translating it yields CASSLRLAGGPFGEQFF. The genes are TRBV7-8 and TRBJ2-1; TRBD2 matches 14 bases. This CDR3 region has 17 residues. With 5 bases clipped from V and 9 bases from J, the junction kept 12 bases outside the gene matches. Germline V gene data show CDR1 as SGHVS and CDR2 as FQNEAQ.

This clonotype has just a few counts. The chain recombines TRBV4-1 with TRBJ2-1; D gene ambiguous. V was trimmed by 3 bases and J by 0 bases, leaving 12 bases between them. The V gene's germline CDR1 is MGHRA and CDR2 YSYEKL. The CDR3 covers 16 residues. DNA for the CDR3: TGCGCCAGCAGCCAGTGGTTCGAGAGCTCCTACAATGAGCAGTTCTTC. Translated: CASSQWFESSYNEQFF.